These T cell receptor beta chains were read from a single sample in a study of beta chain features in type 1 diabetes. Assay: immunoSEQ multiplex PCR; the TCRdb copy retains only in-frame clones and omits some. The table includes about 160,000 clones, approximately 9% detected once. The sample comprised central memory CD4+ T cells from blood. The receptors here all came from a woman younger than 35 with type 1 diabetes. CDR3s include the opening cysteine and the closing phenylalanine or tryptophan. D genes are given only for firm matches. Part of the rows lack a size; the others show once, few, many or a class for expanded clones.

CASSQDYSGAFF TGTGCCAGCAGCCAAGACTACTCGGGAGCTTTCTTT TRBV14 . TRBJ1-1 .
CASSLAPTSGGALRETQYF TGTGCCAGCAGCTTAGCCCCCACTAGCGGGGGGGCTCTAAGGGAGACCCAGTACTTC TRBV7-2 TRBD2 TRBJ2-5 .
CASSPRTGEGTGELFF TGTGCCAGCAGCCCCCGGACAGGGGAGGGCACCGGGGAGCTGTTTTTT TRBV7-6 TRBD1 TRBJ2-2 many
CASETGFTEAFF TGTGCCAGCGAGACAGGCTTCACTGAAGCTTTCTTT TRBV2 . TRBJ1-1 .
CASSQAITGDGNIQYF TGCGCCAGCAGCCAAGCCATTACAGGGGATGGGAACATTCAGTACTTC TRBV4-3 TRBD1 TRBJ2-4 few
CSVVSQTDTQYF TGCAGCGTTGTTAGCCAGACAGATACGCAGTATTTT TRBV29-1 . TRBJ2-3 .
CASSSETSADTQYF TGCGCCAGCAGCTCCGAGACTAGCGCAGATACGCAGTATTTT TRBV5-1 TRBD2 TRBJ2-3 few
CAGNSGSYGDTQYF TGTGCCGGGAATAGCGGGAGTTATGGAGATACGCAGTATTTT TRBV7-9 TRBD2 TRBJ2-3 many
CASSHERERTGELFF TGTGCCAGCAGCCACGAGCGGGAGAGGACCGGGGAGCTGTTTTTT TRBV7-9 TRBD2 TRBJ2-2 few
CASSLHDRVYNEQFF TGTGCCAGCAGCTTACACGACAGGGTCTACAATGAGCAGTTCTTC TRBV11-2 TRBD1 TRBJ2-1 few
CSPAGLNEQFF TGCAGTCCCGCTGGCTTGAATGAGCAGTTCTTC TRBV20-1 . TRBJ2-1 few
CASSLIGIGNEQFF TGTGCCAGCAGCTTAATCGGGATAGGCAATGAGCAGTTCTTC TRBV7-3 . TRBJ2-1 few
CASSILGTAEKLFF TGTGCCAGTAGTATCCTCGGGACAGCCGAAAAACTGTTTTTT TRBV19 TRBD1 TRBJ1-4 .
CASSPRQGRNIQYF TGTGCCAGCAGCCCCCGACAGGGTAGGAACATTCAGTACTTC TRBV7-2 TRBD1 TRBJ2-4 .
CASSIGYSNPRLFF TGTGCCAGTAGTATAGGGTACAGCAACCCAAGGCTGTTTTTT TRBV19 . TRBJ2-2 .
CASSVAETSGRGTGTDTQYF TGTGCCAGCAGCGTAGCTGAGACTAGCGGGAGAGGGACAGGCACAGATACGCAGTATTTT TRBV9 TRBD2 TRBJ2-3 .
CASSFSGDAFF TGTGCCAGCAGCTTTTCGGGGGATGCTTTCTTT TRBV7-2 . TRBJ1-1 .
CASRGQEEKLFF TGTGCCAGCAGGGGACAGGAGGAAAAACTGTTTTTT TRBV28 TRBD1 TRBJ1-4 .
CASSLAGGLDEQYF TGTGCCAGCAGCTTAGCAGGGGGCCTGGACGAGCAGTACTTC TRBV7-2 TRBD1 TRBJ2-7 .
CSVEDLAGDEQFF TGCAGCGTTGAAGATCTTGCGGGTGATGAGCAGTTCTTC TRBV29-1 . TRBJ2-1 .
CASSAISGNTIYF TGTGCCAGCAGCGCGATTTCGGGAAACACCATATATTTT TRBV7-8 . TRBJ1-3 few
CASSRWLAAQETQYF TGCGCCAGCAGCCGTTGGTTAGCGGCTCAAGAGACCCAGTACTTC TRBV5-1 . TRBJ2-5 few
CASSPAGVATDTQYF TGTGCCAGCAGCCCAGCGGGAGTCGCGACAGATACGCAGTATTTT TRBV7-9 TRBD2 TRBJ2-3 .
CASSTSGRGEQFF TGTGCCAGTAGTACTAGCGGGAGAGGTGAGCAGTTCTTC TRBV19 TRBD2 TRBJ2-1 .
CASSLRGNTIYF TGTGCCAGTAGTCTTCGGGGAAACACCATATATTTT TRBV19 . TRBJ1-3 few
CASRTGTESGANVLTF TGTGCCAGTAGGACAGGGACTGAATCTGGGGCCAACGTCCTGACTTTC TRBV19 . TRBJ2-6 few
CASSLSGGHGDTQYF TGTGCCAGCAGCTTATCGGGGGGGCATGGAGATACGCAGTATTTT TRBV7-2 TRBD2 TRBJ2-3 .
CASSQASGAGSYEQYF TGTGCCAGCAGCCAAGCTAGCGGGGCAGGCTCCTACGAGCAGTACTTC TRBV4-2 TRBD2 TRBJ2-7 .
CASSFGQGSNTGELFF TGTGCCAGCAGCTTCGGACAGGGATCGAACACCGGGGAGCTGTTTTTT TRBV5-5 TRBD1 TRBJ2-2 few
CAWSYSGTDTQYF TGTGCCTGGAGTTATAGCGGCACAGATACGCAGTATTTT TRBV30 . TRBJ2-3 few
CASSQQGDQSTDTQYF TGTGCCAGCAGCCAACAAGGGGATCAAAGCACAGATACGCAGTATTTT TRBV11-2 . TRBJ2-3 few
CASSESADTYEQYF TGTGCCAGCAGTGAATCTGCGGACACCTACGAGCAGTACTTC TRBV6-1 . TRBJ2-7 .
CASSPEGTGELFF TGTGCCAGCAGCCCCGAGGGCACCGGGGAGCTGTTTTTT TRBV9 . TRBJ2-2 few
CASSQGHMLGQGNTEAFF TGCGCCAGCAGCCAAGGTCACATGCTTGGACAGGGGAACACTGAAGCTTTCTTT TRBV4-1 TRBD1 TRBJ1-1 few
CASSQGRVLEQYF TGTGCCAGCAGCCAAGGCAGGGTCCTCGAGCAGTACTTC TRBV4-1 . TRBJ2-7 .
CASSPNWGADTQYF TGTGCCAGCAGCCCGAACTGGGGGGCAGATACGCAGTATTTT TRBV7-2 . TRBJ2-3 few
CASSGTQETQYF TGCGCCAGCAGCGGAACACAGGAGACCCAGTACTTC TRBV5-1 . TRBJ2-5 .